Listed here are 5 T cell receptor beta chains from one sample, sequenced in a study of T cells after yellow fever vaccination. TCRdb recomputed calls from the 5' RACE reads with MiXCR, one row per CDR3 protein. The data show approximately 300,000 distinct CDR3 sequences, around 11% seen once. The specimen was CD4+ T cells sorted from PBMCs, collected 45 days after the yellow fever booster vaccination. These TCRs come from a man between 18 and 29 years old who received the YFV17D yellow fever vaccine.

This clonotype was counted only a few times. CDR3 sequence (DNA): TGTGCCAGCAGCTCCTCGAGCGTTTGGGGAGTAATTACTTTCTTT. Translation: CASSSSSVWGVITFF. This chain uses TRBV7-9 with TRBJ1-1, with D uncertain. Looked up from germline, CDR1 is SEHNR and CDR2 is FQNEAQ (reference sequence). Between the trimmed V and J ends, which lost 4 bases and 12 bases, there was a span of 24 bases. This CDR3 region has 15 residues.

DNA for the CDR3: TGCAGTGCTGGGCGGGGGACTAGCACAGATACGCAGTATTTT. This encodes CSAGRGTSTDTQYF. The chain uses TRBV20-1 and TRBJ2-3; TRBD2 aligns across 7 bases. The V segment lost 5 bases and the J segment 0 bases; nucleotides outside the gene matches: 5. CDR1 and CDR2 (germline): DFQATT, SNEGSKA (reference sequence). The length of the CDR3 is 14 residues.

The rearrangement uses TRBV2 and TRBJ2-3; 11 bases are shared with TRBD1. CDR1 and CDR2 (germline): SNHLY, FYNNEI. The CDR3 is 16 residues long. V shed 1 base and J 6 bases; nucleotides not matched to a gene: 6. CDR3 sequence reads: CASSEEGGQGADTQYF. The CDR3 DNA follows: TGTGCCAGCAGTGAAGAAGGAGGACAGGGGGCGGATACGCAGTATTTT. Full variable domain (outside the CDR3, taken from reference TRBV2 and TRBJ2-3): EPEVTQTPSHQVTQMGQEVILRCVPISNHLYFYWYRQILGQKVEFLVSFYNNEISEKSEIFDDQFSVERPDGSNFTLKIRSTKLEDSAMYFCASSEEGGQGADTQYFGPGTRLTVL.

This chain joins TRBV18 and TRBJ2-1, with D perhaps TRBD1 (6 bases). The CDR3 contains 17 residues. The V end lost 5 bases, the J end lost 4 bases, and 21 bases lay between the germline ends. Germline CDR1 KGHSH, CDR2 LQKENI. The CDR3 sequence is CASSTSGQSMNYNEQFF. CDR3 nucleotide sequence: TGTGCCAGCTCAACTTCCGGACAGAGCATGAATTACAATGAGCAGTTCTTC.

This clonotype has a handful of counts. The rearrangement joins TRBV12-3 or TRBV12-4 to TRBJ2-2, with TRBD2 matching over 13 bases. The CDR3 spans 15 residues. V shed 6 bases, J shed 8 bases, and the junction held 6 bases outside the gene matches. CDR3 nucleotide sequence: TGTGCCAGCAGGGGGACTAGCGGGGATGGAGGGGAGCTGTTTTTT. This sequence encodes CASRGTSGDGGELFF.